A selection of T cell receptor beta chains follows, all from one sample in a study of technical replicates of blood from a few donors. Produced via immunoSEQ multiplex PCR; TCRdb's table is partial and in-frame only. The top ten hold 3% of the sample, which has 55,000 to 75,000 clones, about 95% seen once. The specimen was PBMCs. These receptors all stem from a human donor in good health. Some clones in this sample may be carry-over from other donors' samples. CDR3s include the opening cysteine and the closing phenylalanine or tryptophan. The D gene is left open where the match is weak. The size field is filled for only some rows; it gives once, few, many or a size class.

D: .; V: TRBV7-9; length: 15; size: .; J: TRBJ2-3; CDR3: CASSKTITRTDTQYF; DNA: TGTGCCAGCAGCAAGACTATAACTCGCACAGATACGCAGTATTTT
D: TRBD1; V: TRBV6-6; length: 14; size: .; J: TRBJ1-2; CDR3: CASKTDRGSYGYTF; DNA: TGTGCCAGCAAAACTGACAGGGGATCTTATGGCTACACCTTC
D: .; V: TRBV28; length: 13; size: .; J: TRBJ2-5; CDR3: CASSLGGQETQYF; DNA: TGTGCCAGCAGTTTAGGGGGGCAAGAGACCCAGTACTTC
D: .; V: TRBV7-9; length: 15; size: .; J: TRBJ1-4; CDR3: CASSLGSGANEKLFF; DNA: TGTGCCAGCAGCTTAGGGTCCGGTGCTAATGAAAAACTGTTTTTT
D: .; V: TRBV2; length: 11; size: .; J: TRBJ2-5; CDR3: CASSPQETQYF; DNA: TGTGCCAGCAGCCCCCAGGAGACCCAGTACTTC
D: .; V: TRBV19; length: 15; size: .; J: TRBJ1-2; CDR3: CASSPGAACCRSYTF; DNA: TGTGCCAGTAGCCCAGGGGCCGCCTGCTGTAGGAGCTACACCTTC
D: .; V: TRBV5-8; length: 13; size: .; J: TRBJ1-1; CDR3: CASSIQENTEAFF; DNA: TGTGCCAGCAGCATACAGGAGAACACTGAAGCTTTCTTT
D: .; V: TRBV9; length: 10; size: .; J: TRBJ1-2; CDR3: CASSGWGYTF; DNA: TGTGCCAGCAGTGGCTGGGGCTACACCTTC
D: .; V: TRBV6-6; length: 11; size: .; J: TRBJ2-7; CDR3: CASSYLAEQYF; DNA: TGTGCCAGCAGTTACCTGGCAGAGCAGTACTTC
D: .; V: TRBV7-9; length: 12; size: .; J: TRBJ1-5; CDR3: CASSPENQPQHF; DNA: TGTGCCAGCAGCCCTGAGAATCAGCCCCAGCATTTT
D: TRBD2; V: TRBV2; length: 16; size: .; J: TRBJ2-5; CDR3: CASRSGLAGMEETQYF; DNA: TGTGCCAGCAGAAGTGGGTTAGCGGGGATGGAAGAGACCCAGTACTTC
D: TRBD2; V: TRBV29-1; length: 13; size: .; J: TRBJ2-5; CDR3: CSVGTSGKGTQYF; DNA: TGCAGCGTCGGGACTAGCGGGAAAGGGACCCAGTACTTC
D: TRBD1; V: TRBV6-5; length: 15; size: .; J: TRBJ2-1; CDR3: CASSYRGLTYNEQFF; DNA: TGTGCCAGCAGTTACAGGGGGCTGACCTACAATGAGCAGTTCTTC
D: .; V: TRBV4-2; length: 16; size: .; J: TRBJ2-3; CDR3: CASSPSRVRVTDTQYF; DNA: TGTGCCAGCAGCCCCAGCCGCGTGCGGGTCACAGATACGCAGTATTTT
D: TRBD2; V: TRBV4-1; length: 18; size: .; J: TRBJ2-1; CDR3: CASSQDAGLADSYNEQFF; DNA: TGCGCCAGCAGCCAAGATGCAGGACTAGCGGACTCCTACAATGAGCAGTTCTTC
D: TRBD2; V: TRBV30; length: 15; size: .; J: TRBJ2-5; CDR3: CAWSVGRTSGETQYF; DNA: TGTGCCTGGAGTGTCGGTCGGACTAGCGGGGAGACCCAGTACTTC
D: TRBD1; V: TRBV2; length: 14; size: .; J: TRBJ2-5; CDR3: CASTGTGAAETQYF; DNA: TGTGCCAGCACGGGGACAGGCGCGGCGGAGACCCAGTACTTC
D: .; V: TRBV7-2; length: 14; size: .; J: TRBJ1-3; CDR3: CASSFSPPGNTIYF; DNA: TGTGCCAGCAGCTTTAGTCCCCCTGGAAACACCATATATTTT
D: .; V: TRBV6-4; length: 13; size: medium-sized; J: TRBJ1-1; CDR3: CASSESGNTEAFF; DNA: TGTGCCAGCAGTGAATCAGGAAACACTGAAGCTTTCTTT
D: .; V: TRBV7-6; length: 11; size: .; J: TRBJ2-3; CDR3: CASSLTDTQYF; DNA: TGTGCCAGCAGCCTGACAGATACGCAGTATTTT
D: .; V: TRBV4-2; length: 15; size: .; J: TRBJ1-5; CDR3: CASSQDQDGGQPQHF; DNA: TGTGCCAGCAGCCAAGACCAGGACGGAGGTCAGCCCCAGCATTTT
D: .; V: TRBV4-2; length: 13; size: .; J: TRBJ1-1; CDR3: CASSSTANTEAFF; DNA: TGTGCCAGCAGCTCGACAGCGAACACTGAAGCTTTCTTT
D: .; V: TRBV27; length: 13; size: .; J: TRBJ2-7; CDR3: CASSLGRGYEQYF; DNA: TGTGCCAGCAGTTTAGGACGGGGTTACGAGCAGTACTTC
D: TRBD2; V: TRBV7-2; length: 17; size: .; J: TRBJ2-3; CDR3: CASSRRTSGIGTDTQYF; DNA: TGTGCCAGCAGCCGACGCACTAGCGGGATAGGCACAGATACGCAGTATTTT
D: TRBD2; V: TRBV10-1; length: 18; size: .; J: TRBJ2-3; CDR3: CASSEGAGGPWGTDTQYF; DNA: TGCGCCAGCAGTGAGGGTGCGGGAGGGCCTTGGGGCACAGATACGCAGTATTTT
D: .; V: TRBV7-6; length: 14; size: .; J: TRBJ2-1; CDR3: CASSLVDSTLEQFF; DNA: TGTGCCAGCAGCTTAGTAGACAGCACTCTCGAGCAGTTCTTC
D: .; V: TRBV9; length: 11; size: .; J: TRBJ2-5; CDR3: CASSVAGTQYF; DNA: TGTGCCAGCAGCGTAGCCGGGACCCAGTACTTC
D: .; V: TRBV7-9; length: 14; size: .; J: TRBJ1-5; CDR3: CASSPSGSNQPQHF; DNA: TGTGCCAGCAGCCCCTCGGGAAGCAATCAGCCCCAGCATTTT
D: .; V: TRBV4-1; length: 15; size: .; J: TRBJ1-4; CDR3: CASSQVVLLAGKLFF; DNA: TGCGCCAGCAGCCAAGTTGTACTTCTAGCGGGAAAACTGTTTTTT
D: TRBD2; V: TRBV5-1; length: 16; size: .; J: TRBJ2-3; CDR3: CASRLGGGGFTDTQYF; DNA: TGCGCCAGCAGGTTGGGTGGCGGGGGTTTCACAGATACGCAGTATTTT
D: .; V: TRBV5-1; length: 13; size: .; J: TRBJ1-2; CDR3: CASSLEGGYGYTF; DNA: TGCGCCAGCAGCTTGGAGGGAGGCTATGGCTACACCTTC
D: TRBD2; V: TRBV7-2; length: 14; size: .; J: TRBJ2-7; CDR3: CASSLGAGVGEQYF; DNA: TGTGCCAGCAGCTTAGGAGCGGGGGTGGGGGAGCAGTACTTC
D: TRBD1; V: TRBV6-1; length: 16; size: once; J: TRBJ1-6; CDR3: CASSVRDRGPNSPLHF; DNA: TGTGCCAGCAGTGTCCGGGACAGGGGGCCCAATTCACCCCTCCACTTT
D: TRBD2; V: TRBV7-2; length: 15; size: .; J: TRBJ2-1; CDR3: CASSWTSGNYNEQFF; DNA: TGTGCCAGCAGCTGGACTAGCGGAAACTACAATGAGCAGTTCTTC
D: .; V: TRBV5-4; length: 18; size: once; J: TRBJ2-6; CDR3: CASSLVGQLVSGANVLTF; DNA: TGTGCCAGCAGCTTGGTAGGACAGCTCGTCTCTGGGGCCAACGTCCTGACTTTC
D: TRBD1; V: TRBV4-3; length: 15; size: .; J: TRBJ2-7; CDR3: CASSQEPGQGYEQYF; DNA: TGCGCCAGCAGCCAGGAACCGGGACAGGGTTACGAGCAGTACTTC
D: .; V: TRBV6-1; length: 15; size: .; J: TRBJ1-5; CDR3: CASSEGVWTNQPQHF; DNA: TGTGCCAGCAGTGAAGGGGTTTGGACAAATCAGCCCCAGCATTTT
D: .; V: TRBV18; length: 15; size: once; J: TRBJ2-3; CDR3: CASSPAASSTDTQYF; DNA: TGTGCCAGCTCACCAGCCGCGTCTAGCACAGATACGCAGTATTTT
D: TRBD1; V: TRBV13; length: 15; size: .; J: TRBJ2-1; CDR3: CASSIEGQGTSEQFF; DNA: TGTGCCAGCAGCATTGAGGGACAGGGCACAAGTGAGCAGTTCTTC
D: .; V: TRBV9; length: 14; size: .; J: TRBJ2-3; CDR3: CASSVVSSADTQYF; DNA: TGTGCCAGCAGCGTAGTGTCGAGCGCAGATACGCAGTATTTT
D: .; V: TRBV4-1; length: 15; size: .; J: TRBJ1-6; CDR3: CASSPEASYNSPLHF; DNA: TGCGCCAGCAGCCCAGAGGCCTCCTATAATTCACCCCTCCACTTT
D: .; V: TRBV15; length: 16; size: .; J: TRBJ2-1; CDR3: CATSRGPGILYNEQFF; DNA: TGTGCCACCAGCAGAGGCCCAGGGATCCTATACAATGAGCAGTTCTTC
D: .; V: TRBV10-3; length: 13; size: .; J: TRBJ1-2; CDR3: CAIRGGQEDGYTF; DNA: TGTGCCATCAGGGGGGGTCAAGAGGATGGCTACACCTTC
D: TRBD1; V: TRBV7-9; length: 14; size: once; J: TRBJ1-4; CDR3: CASSSGTGGEKLFF; DNA: TGTGCCAGCAGCTCCGGGACAGGGGGAGAAAAACTGTTTTTT
D: TRBD1; V: TRBV7-2; length: 17; size: .; J: TRBJ2-7; CDR3: CASSLGGAGTGGYEQYF; DNA: TGTGCCAGCAGCTTAGGAGGGGCAGGGACAGGGGGCTACGAGCAGTACTTC
D: TRBD1; V: TRBV6-5; length: 15; size: .; J: TRBJ1-1; CDR3: CASSLRGPLNTEAFF; DNA: TGTGCCAGCAGTTTAAGGGGGCCGTTGAACACTGAAGCTTTCTTT
D: TRBD1; V: TRBV4-3; length: 15; size: .; J: TRBJ1-1; CDR3: CASSHLGQGNTEAFF; DNA: TGCGCCAGCAGCCACCTGGGACAGGGGAACACTGAAGCTTTCTTT
D: .; V: TRBV11-2; length: 13; size: .; J: TRBJ2-5; CDR3: CASRVSGQETQYF; DNA: TGTGCCAGCAGAGTTTCGGGCCAAGAGACCCAGTACTTC
D: TRBD1; V: TRBV6-1; length: 14; size: .; J: TRBJ1-5; CDR3: CASSGAGGRQPQHF; DNA: TGTGCCAGCAGTGGGGCAGGGGGACGGCAGCCCCAGCATTTT
D: .; V: TRBV5-6; length: 13; size: .; J: TRBJ2-7; CDR3: CASSLVDSYEQYF; DNA: TGTGCCAGCAGCCTAGTGGACTCCTACGAGCAGTACTTC
D: TRBD2; V: TRBV10-3; length: 18; size: .; J: TRBJ2-7; CDR3: CAISESPVRAGGRYEQYF; DNA: TGTGCCATCAGTGAGTCACCCGTACGAGCGGGGGGGCGGTACGAGCAGTACTTC
D: .; V: TRBV28; length: 17; size: few; J: TRBJ1-6; CDR3: CASRARRIVSNNSPLHF; DNA: TGTGCCAGCAGGGCCCGGCGGATTGTCTCAAATAATTCACCCCTCCACTTT
D: TRBD2; V: TRBV10-2; length: 15; size: .; J: TRBJ2-7; CDR3: CASSPGLAGPYEQYF; DNA: TGCGCCAGCAGCCCCGGACTAGCGGGGCCCTACGAGCAGTACTTC